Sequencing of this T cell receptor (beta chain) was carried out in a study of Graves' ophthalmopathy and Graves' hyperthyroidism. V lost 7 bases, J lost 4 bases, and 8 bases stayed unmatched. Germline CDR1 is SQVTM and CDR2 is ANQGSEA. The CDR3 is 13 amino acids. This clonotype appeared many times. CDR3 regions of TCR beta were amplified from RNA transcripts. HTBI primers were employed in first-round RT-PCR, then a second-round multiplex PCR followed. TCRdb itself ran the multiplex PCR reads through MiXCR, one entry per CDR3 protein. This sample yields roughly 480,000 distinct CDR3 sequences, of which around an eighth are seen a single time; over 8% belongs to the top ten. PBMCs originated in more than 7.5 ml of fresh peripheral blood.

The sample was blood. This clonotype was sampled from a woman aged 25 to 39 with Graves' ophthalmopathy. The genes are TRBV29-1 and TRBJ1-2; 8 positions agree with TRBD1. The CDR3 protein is CSGAGGSGYGYTF. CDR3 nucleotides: TGCAGCGGTGCAGGGGGCAGCGGCTATGGCTACACCTTC. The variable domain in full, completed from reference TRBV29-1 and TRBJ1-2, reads SAVISQKPSRDICQRGTSLTIQCQVDSQVTMMFWYRQQPGQSLTLIATANQGSEATYESGFVIDKFPISRPNLTFSTLTVSNMSPEDSSIYLCSGAGGSGYGYTFGSGTRLTVV.